The following is a T cell receptor (beta chain) sequence with its context. Its specificity is unknown. The germline V gene encodes CDR1 MNHEY and CDR2 SVGAGI. Germline trimming cut 4 bases from V and 0 bases from J; bases unmatched to any gene: 6. The CDR3 is 16 amino acids. These data come from a study of PD-1 blockade in mismatch repair-deficient tumors. Sequencing was performed with immunoSEQ multiplex PCR; in TCRdb, only in-frame clones are kept and a portion is missing. Among around 50,000 clones listed, over 75% were seen once. Every patient had mismatch repair deficiency by PCR or immunohistochemistry. Whole-study findings and limits: After pembrolizumab, tumor-resident clones rose rapidly, then generally contracted before radiologic responses.

The source material was PBMCs, sampled before pembrolizumab treatment. The origin of this receptor is an adult with mismatch repair-deficient cancer. This sequence joins TRBV6-5 and TRBJ2-7, with 10 bases that match TRBD2. The CDR3 region is CASSSGTSASSYEQYF. CDR3 in DNA: TGTGCCAGCAGTTCCGGGACTAGCGCCAGCTCCTACGAGCAGTACTTC.